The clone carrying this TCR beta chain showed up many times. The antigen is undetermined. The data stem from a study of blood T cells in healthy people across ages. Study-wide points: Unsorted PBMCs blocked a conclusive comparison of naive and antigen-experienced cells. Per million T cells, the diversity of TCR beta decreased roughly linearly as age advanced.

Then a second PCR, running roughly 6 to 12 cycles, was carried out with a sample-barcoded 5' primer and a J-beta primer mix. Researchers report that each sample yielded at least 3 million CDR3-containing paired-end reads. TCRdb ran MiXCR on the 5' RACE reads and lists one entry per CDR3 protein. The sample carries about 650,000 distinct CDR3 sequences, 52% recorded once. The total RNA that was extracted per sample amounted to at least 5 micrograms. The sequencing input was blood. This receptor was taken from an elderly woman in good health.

In DNA, the CDR3 is TGTGCCAGCAGTGAAGAGACAGGGCAAGAGACCCAGTACTTC. Its protein product is CASSEETGQETQYF. The chain uses TRBV2 and TRBJ2-5; the match to TRBD1 covers 7 bases. V lost 1 base, J lost 2 bases, and 1 base stayed unmatched. Germline values: CDR1 SNHLY, CDR2 FYNNEI. The CDR3 is 14 residues long.